This TCR beta chain was sequenced in a study of T cell responses to AZD1222 COVID-19 vaccine. The data were produced by immunoSEQ multiplex PCR, yet TCRdb's version contains in-frame clones alone and is incomplete. The sample carries some 150,000 clones, 75% to 95% recorded once. As regards this clone: Antigen: not known.

General observations from the study: White British people made up most donors, females outnumbered males, and clonal diversity was possibly underestimated. Among spike-specific TCRs, nearly half reportedly target unmutated variant regions.

Germline loops: CDR1 KGHSH, CDR2 LQKENI. The V segment lost 3 bases and the J segment 1 base; nucleotides outside the gene matches: 9. The length of the CDR3 is 19 residues. This TCR derives from an adult in good health. The chain uses TRBV18 and TRBJ2-3; TRBD2 matches 14 bases. The sample was peripheral blood, taken on day 0 of AZD1222 vaccination. As DNA, the CDR3 is TGTGCCAGCTCACCCCTGGGCCCGGGACTAGCGGGGGGCACAGATACGCAGTATTTT. Amino acids: CASSPLGPGLAGGTDTQYF.